What follows are 23 T cell receptor beta chains derived from one specimen sequenced in a study of T cell repertoires in cytomegalovirus infection. TCRdb itself ran the reads through MiXCR, one entry per CDR3 protein. This table holds about 240,000 distinct CDR3 sequences, 6.5% found once. Specimen: PBMCs. These TCRs come from a human donor in good health (CMV status not recorded). Some clones in this sample may be carry-over from other donors' samples.

Ten or more counts support this clonotype. The genes are TRBV6-2 or TRBV6-3 and TRBJ2-2; 8 nucleotides line up with TRBD1. Trimming at V came to 4 bases and at J to 5 bases, leaving 0 bases not matched to a gene. Germline-derived CDR1 and CDR2 are MNHEY and SVGEGT. The CDR3 contains 13 residues. CDR3 sequence: CASSWTGTGELFF. The CDR3 nucleotides are TGTGCCAGCAGTTGGACAGGGACCGGGGAGCTGTTTTTT.

This clonotype was recorded at least ten times. The V call is TRBV20-1, the J call TRBJ2-3, with 10 positions matching TRBD2. The CDR3 sequence is 16 residues long. Germline V gene sequence: CDR1 DFQATT, CDR2 SNEGSKA (reference sequence). The trim removed 5 bases at V and 2 bases at J, leaving 10 bases unmatched. The CDR3 coding sequence is TGCAGTGCTCAGGATCTAGCGGGGGCCTTCACAGATACGCAGTATTTT. This encodes CSAQDLAGAFTDTQYF.

This clonotype was seen at least ten times. This chain joins TRBV10-3 and TRBJ2-1; 9 bases align to TRBD2. The ends lost 0 bases at V and 4 bases at J; junction bases unmatched: 10. CDR3 length: 18 residues. Germline lookup yields CDR1 ENHRY and CDR2 SYGVKD. The CDR3 loop reads CAISESPSSAGGYNEQFF. CDR3 bases: TGTGCCATCAGTGAGTCTCCCAGTTCAGCGGGGGGTTACAATGAGCAGTTCTTC.

CDR3 region: CASSQEGGWNEKLFF. The CDR3 nucleotides read TGCGCCAGCAGCCAAGAGGGCGGGTGGAATGAAAAACTGTTTTTT. The V and J genes are TRBV4-3 and TRBJ1-4, with unresolved D. Trimming removed 0 bases at V and 5 bases at J, with 10 bases between. The CDR3 is 15 residues long. Per the germline V gene, CDR1 is LGHNA and CDR2 is YSLEER.

This clonotype was counted many times. The chain employs TRBV6-2 or TRBV6-3 and TRBJ2-5; D may match TRBD1 or TRBD2 (6 bases each). The CDR3 is 12 residues long. Germline values: CDR1 MNHEY, CDR2 SVGEGT. V lost 6 bases to trimming and J lost 13 bases, with 18 bases between them. This CDR3 is CASRPVGGPLYF. As DNA, the CDR3 is TGTGCCAGCAGGCCAGTAGGGGGGCCCCTGTACTTC.

There are many counts of this clonotype. V is TRBV6-1 and J is TRBJ2-5; 10 bases are a match to TRBD2. The V segment lost 6 bases and the J segment 3 bases; nucleotides outside the gene matches: 4. The CDR3 contains 14 residues. Germline CDR1 MNHNS, CDR2 SASEGT. This CDR3 reads CASSQLAGKETQYF. The CDR3 nucleotides read TGTGCCAGCAGCCAACTAGCGGGGAAAGAGACCCAGTACTTC.

This clonotype appeared a few times. This chain joins TRBV5-1 and TRBJ1-4; D call uncertain. Germline-derived CDR1 and CDR2 are SGHRS and YFSETQ. Trimming shortened V by 1 base and J by 0 bases, and 10 bases separated the two germline ends. This CDR3 comprises 16 residues. The chain's CDR3 is CASSLRASATNEKLFF. CDR3 DNA: TGCGCCAGCAGCTTGAGGGCTAGCGCAACTAATGAAAAACTGTTTTTT.

There are many counts of this clonotype. The chain employs TRBV28 and TRBJ1-5, with no clear D. Germline CDR1 is MDHEN and CDR2 is SYDVKM. V lost 8 bases, J lost 2 bases, and 13 bases lay in between. This CDR3 is 14 amino acids long. The CDR3 is CASLGIWGNQPQHF. The DNA of the CDR3 is TGTGCCAGCTTGGGAATCTGGGGCAATCAGCCCCAGCATTTT.

This clonotype has a count of ten or more. This chain links TRBV2 with TRBJ1-1; D remains unclear. There are 16 residues in the CDR3. Deletions cut 4 bases from V and 1 base from J, with 16 bases between. Germline-derived CDR1 and CDR2 are SNHLY and FYNNEI. The CDR3 nucleotides read TGTGCCAGCAGTGGGGTCCGCGAAGTGAAGAACACTGAAGCTTTCTTT. Translation gives CASSGVREVKNTEAFF.

This clonotype occurred a few times. The rearrangement joins TRBV3-1 to TRBJ2-1; no firm D call. CDR1 and CDR2 from the germline V gene are LGHDT and YNNKEL (reference sequence). With 3 bases removed from V and 6 bases from J, the gap between germline ends came to 15 bases. This CDR3 is 15 amino acids long. As DNA, the CDR3 is TGTGCCAGCAGCCACCCGGTCGAGCGTCTCAATGAGCAGTTCTTC. Its translation is CASSHPVERLNEQFF.

This clonotype was found many times. This chain joins TRBV28 and TRBJ2-3; 9 bases are a match to TRBD2. The CDR3 runs 14 residues. The germline V gene encodes CDR1 MDHEN and CDR2 SYDVKM. The J segment lost 3 bases and the V segment lost 5 bases, leaving 3 bases of the junction unmatched. The CDR3, as DNA: TGTGCCAGCAGTAGGGCGGGGGGGACAGATACGCAGTATTTT. This translates into CASSRAGGTDTQYF. The variable domain in full, completed from reference TRBV28 and TRBJ2-3, reads DVKVTQSSRYLVKRTGEKVFLECVQDMDHENMFWYRQDPGLGLRLIYFSYDVKMKEKGDIPEGYSVSREKKERFSLILESASTNQTSMYLCASSRAGGTDTQYFGPGTRLTVL.

This clonotype was observed a few times. This chain joins TRBV19 and TRBJ1-5; TRBD1 might be the D (6 bases). Per the germline V gene, CDR1 is LNHDA and CDR2 is SQIVND (reference sequence). This CDR3 spans 15 amino acids. Trimming took 3 bases from V and 5 from J, leaving 14 bases between them. The CDR3 spells CASSMARGADQPQHF. As DNA, the CDR3 is TGTGCCAGTAGTATGGCGCGGGGGGCGGATCAGCCCCAGCATTTT.

This clonotype was detected many times. The rearrangement uses TRBV12-3 or TRBV12-4 and TRBJ2-5; D is ambiguous. This CDR3 region has 13 residues. Trimming took 4 bases from V and 3 from J, leaving 9 bases between them. CDR3 nucleotides: TGTGCCAGCAGTTCTGACGCGGAAGAGACCCAGTACTTC. Its protein product is CASSSDAEETQYF.

This clonotype was picked up many times. The chain has TRBV6-2 or TRBV6-3 and TRBJ2-1; 7 bases map to TRBD2. V dropped 5 bases and J dropped 6; count of bases not matched to a gene: 10. From germline, CDR1 is MNHEY and CDR2 SVGEGT. This CDR3 has 15 residues. This CDR3 reads CASSTPSGAFNEQFF. The CDR3 nucleotides are TGTGCCAGCAGTACCCCTAGCGGCGCTTTCAATGAGCAGTTCTTC.

This clonotype was observed a handful of times. This chain links TRBV9 with TRBJ2-2; 8 bases align to TRBD2. The V segment lost 1 base and the J segment 1 base; nucleotides outside the gene matches: 0. Germline V gene sequence: CDR1 SGDLS, CDR2 YYNGEE. The CDR3 covers 15 residues. The CDR3 DNA reads TGTGCCAGCAGCGTACGGGGGGGGAACACCGGGGAGCTGTTTTTT. Translated, it gives CASSVRGGNTGELFF.

This clonotype was seen repeatedly, ten times or more. The chain has TRBV7-8 and TRBJ2-7, with 12 bases matching TRBD1. V shed 5 bases and J 6 bases; nucleotides not matched to a gene: 11. Germline lookup yields CDR1 SGHVS and CDR2 FQNEAQ. The CDR3 has 16 residues. The CDR3 is CASSLPRGQGASEQYF. CDR3 bases: TGTGCCAGCAGCCTACCTAGGGGACAGGGGGCCTCCGAGCAGTACTTC.

This clonotype was recorded many times. This chain links TRBV10-3 with TRBJ2-7, with a possible D match to TRBD1 (6 bases). The CDR3 consists of 16 residues. The germline V gene has CDR1 ENHRY and CDR2 SYGVKD. V was clipped by 2 bases and J by 2 bases, with 16 bases between them. DNA for the CDR3: TGTGCCATCAGTGAGCCGGGACAATCACTCACCTACGAGCAGTACTTC. Protein product: CAISEPGQSLTYEQYF.

This clonotype was seen ten or more times. The genes are TRBV7-3 and TRBJ2-1; possible D gene TRBD2, 7 bases. V was shortened by 4 bases and J by 7 bases, with 14 bases between the two germline ends. CDR3 length: 14 amino acids. Germline V gives CDR1 SGHTA, CDR2 FQGTGA. Here the CDR3 DNA reads TGTGCCAGCAGCTCAGACGGGGGGCGGAATGAGCAGTTCTTC. Its protein is CASSSDGGRNEQFF.

This clonotype has a count of ten or more. This chain connects TRBV7-9 to TRBJ2-7; 9 bases are a match to TRBD1. J lost 7 bases, V lost 5 bases, and 12 bases had no gene match. Per germline, CDR1 SEHNR and CDR2 FQNEAQ (reference sequence). The CDR3 covers 15 residues. DNA of the CDR3: TGTGCCAGCAGCAAAACCGGGACAGGGATTAGGGAGCAGTACTTC. Translated, it gives CASSKTGTGIREQYF.

This clonotype came up many times. The chain joins TRBV5-4 to TRBJ1-3; no clear D gene. Germline CDR1 and CDR2: SGHNT and YYREEE (reference sequence). This CDR3 comprises 13 residues. The ends were cut back, 1 base at V and 11 bases at J, with 13 bases in the middle. CDR3 sequence (DNA): TGTGCCAGCAGCTTGTCAATGGAAGCCGCCATATATTTT. Translation gives CASSLSMEAAIYF.

This clonotype was seen at least ten times. J is TRBJ1-1 and V is TRBV7-2, with 9 nucleotides matching TRBD1. J was trimmed by 6 bases and V by 3 bases; bases with no gene match: 2. The CDR3 length is 13 residues. Germline V CDR1 and CDR2: SGHTA, FQGNSA. In nucleotides, the CDR3 is TGTGCCAGCAGCTTGAGACAGGGGGCTGAAGCTTTCTTT. Protein sequence: CASSLRQGAEAFF.

Ten or more counts support this clonotype. The rearrangement joins TRBV18 to TRBJ2-7; D unclear. CDR3 length: 14 residues. CDR1 and CDR2 from the germline V gene are KGHSH and LQKENI. V lost 5 bases and J lost 3, with 14 bases in between. The chain's CDR3 is CASSTRRADYEQYF. The CDR3 DNA follows: TGTGCCAGCTCAACACGACGCGCTGACTACGAGCAGTACTTC. The whole variable domain, remainder taken from reference TRBV18 and TRBJ2-7, is NAGVMQNPRHLVRRRGQEARLRCSPMKGHSHVYWYRQLPEEGLKFMVYLQKENIIDESGMPKERFSAEFPKEGPSILRIQQVVRGDSAAYFCASSTRRADYEQYFGPGTRLTVT.

This clonotype was observed a handful of times. This rearrangement joins TRBV20-1 to TRBJ2-5; possibly TRBD1 for D (5 bases). The V gene lost 6 bases and the J gene lost 4 bases, with 15 bases spanning the gap. Germline loops: CDR1 DFQATT, CDR2 SNEGSKA (reference sequence). The CDR3 extends over 13 amino acids. The CDR3: CSAGSAQGETQYF. In DNA, the CDR3 is TGCAGTGCCGGGTCAGCCCAGGGAGAGACCCAGTACTTC.